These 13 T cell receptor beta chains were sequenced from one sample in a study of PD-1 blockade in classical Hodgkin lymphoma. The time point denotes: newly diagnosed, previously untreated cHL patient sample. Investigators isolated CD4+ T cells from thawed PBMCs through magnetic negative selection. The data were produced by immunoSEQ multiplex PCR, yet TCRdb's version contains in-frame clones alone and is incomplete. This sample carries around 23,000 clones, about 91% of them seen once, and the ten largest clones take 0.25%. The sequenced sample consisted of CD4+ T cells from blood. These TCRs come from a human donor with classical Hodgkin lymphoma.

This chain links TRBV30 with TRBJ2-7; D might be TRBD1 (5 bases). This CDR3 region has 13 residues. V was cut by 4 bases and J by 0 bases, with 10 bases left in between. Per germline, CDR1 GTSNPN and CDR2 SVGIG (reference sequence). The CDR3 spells CAWTGPPSYEQYF. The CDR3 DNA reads TGTGCCTGGACAGGGCCCCCCTCCTACGAGCAGTACTTC.

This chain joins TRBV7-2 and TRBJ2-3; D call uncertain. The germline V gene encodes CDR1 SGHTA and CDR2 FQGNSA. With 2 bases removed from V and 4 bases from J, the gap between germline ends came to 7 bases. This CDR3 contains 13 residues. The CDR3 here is CASSLFTSDTQYF. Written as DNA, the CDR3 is TGTGCCAGCAGCTTATTCACATCAGATACGCAGTATTTT.

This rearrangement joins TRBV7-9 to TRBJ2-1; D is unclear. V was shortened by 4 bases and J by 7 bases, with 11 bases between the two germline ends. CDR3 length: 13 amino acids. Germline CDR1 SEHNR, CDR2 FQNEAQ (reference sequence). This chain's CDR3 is CASSYSVGNEQFF. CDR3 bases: TGTGCCAGCAGCTACTCCGTGGGGAATGAGCAGTTCTTC.

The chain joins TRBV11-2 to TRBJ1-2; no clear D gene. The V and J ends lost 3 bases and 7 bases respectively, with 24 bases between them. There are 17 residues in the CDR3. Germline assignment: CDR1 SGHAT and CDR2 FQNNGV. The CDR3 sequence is CASSFALGRPTTAGYTF. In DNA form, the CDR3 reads TGTGCCAGCAGCTTCGCCTTGGGTCGGCCCACAACCGCTGGCTACACCTTC.

The CDR3 protein is CASSPLGLALYEQYF. The CDR3 DNA sequence: TGTGCCAGCAGTCCTCTCGGACTAGCGCTCTACGAGCAGTACTTC. The rearrangement links TRBV6-6 to TRBJ2-7; 9 positions match TRBD2. Trimming at V came to 5 bases and at J to 3 bases, leaving 8 bases not matched to a gene. The CDR3 contains 15 residues. Germline CDR1 MNHNY, CDR2 SVGAGI (reference sequence).

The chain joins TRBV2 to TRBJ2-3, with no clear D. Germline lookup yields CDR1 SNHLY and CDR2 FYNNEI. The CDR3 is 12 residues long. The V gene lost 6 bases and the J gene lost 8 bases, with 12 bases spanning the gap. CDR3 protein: CASRDDWTTQYF. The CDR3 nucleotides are TGTGCCAGCAGGGACGACTGGACTACGCAGTATTTT. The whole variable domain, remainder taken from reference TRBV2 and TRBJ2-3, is EPEVTQTPSHQVTQMGQEVILRCVPISNHLYFYWYRQILGQKVEFLVSFYNNEISEKSEIFDDQFSVERPDGSNFTLKIRSTKLEDSAMYFCASRDDWTTQYFGPGTRLTVL.

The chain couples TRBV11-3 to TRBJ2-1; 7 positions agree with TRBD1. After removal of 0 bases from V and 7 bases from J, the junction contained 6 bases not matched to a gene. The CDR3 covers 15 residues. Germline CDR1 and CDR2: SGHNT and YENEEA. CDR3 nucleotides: TGTGCCAGCAGCTTAGAAGGGGGACAGCAGAATGAGCAGTTCTTC. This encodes CASSLEGGQQNEQFF.

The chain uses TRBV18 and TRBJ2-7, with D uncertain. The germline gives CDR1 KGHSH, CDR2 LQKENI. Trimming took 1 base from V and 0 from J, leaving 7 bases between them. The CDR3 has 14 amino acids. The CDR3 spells CASSPHSSSYEQYF. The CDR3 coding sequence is TGTGCCAGCTCACCACACAGTAGCTCCTACGAGCAGTACTTC.

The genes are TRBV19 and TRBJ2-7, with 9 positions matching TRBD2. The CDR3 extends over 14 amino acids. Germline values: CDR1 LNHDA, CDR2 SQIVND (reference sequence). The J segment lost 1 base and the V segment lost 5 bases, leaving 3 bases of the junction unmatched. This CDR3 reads CASSFTSGSYEQYF. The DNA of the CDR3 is TGTGCCAGTAGTTTTACTAGCGGGTCCTACGAGCAGTACTTC.

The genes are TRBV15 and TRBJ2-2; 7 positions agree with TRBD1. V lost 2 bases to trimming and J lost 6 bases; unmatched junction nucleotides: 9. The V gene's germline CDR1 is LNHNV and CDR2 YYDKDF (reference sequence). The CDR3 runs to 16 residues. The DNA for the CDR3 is TGTGCCACCAGCAGAAACACAGGGGTGGTGGCCGGGGAGCTGTTTTTT. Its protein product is CATSRNTGVVAGELFF.

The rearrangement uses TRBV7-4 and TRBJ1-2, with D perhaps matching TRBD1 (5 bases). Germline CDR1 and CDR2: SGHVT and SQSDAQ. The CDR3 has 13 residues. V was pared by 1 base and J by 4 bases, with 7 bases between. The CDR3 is CASSLVQGYGYTF. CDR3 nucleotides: TGTGCCAGCAGCTTAGTTCAGGGCTATGGCTACACCTTC.

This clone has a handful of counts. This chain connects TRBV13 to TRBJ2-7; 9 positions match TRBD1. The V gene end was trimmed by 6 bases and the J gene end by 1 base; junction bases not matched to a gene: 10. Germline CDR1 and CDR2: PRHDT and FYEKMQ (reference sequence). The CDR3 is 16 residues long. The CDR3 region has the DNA TGTGCCAGCAGGCACGCGGGGACAGGGAAGTCCTACGAGCAGTACTTC. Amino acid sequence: CASRHAGTGKSYEQYF.

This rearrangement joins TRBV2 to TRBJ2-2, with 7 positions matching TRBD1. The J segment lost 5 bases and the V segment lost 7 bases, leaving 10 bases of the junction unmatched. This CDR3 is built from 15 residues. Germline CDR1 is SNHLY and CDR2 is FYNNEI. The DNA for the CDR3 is TGTGCCAGCACCCGGGACAGACGAGGAACCGGGGAGCTGTTTTTT. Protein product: CASTRDRRGTGELFF.